These 23 T cell receptor beta chains originate from one sample sequenced in a study of blood T cell repertoires in COVID-19. Using immunoSEQ multiplex PCR, the repertoire was profiled, and TCRdb retains in-frame clones only, with some absent. The data hold a few hundred thousand clones, with 65% to 90% observed a single time. The sample was peripheral blood. The origin of the receptors is a man aged 45 to 65 with active or convalescent COVID-19.

The chain joins TRBV3-1 (or the pseudogene TRBV3-2) to TRBJ1-1; D is undetermined. Germline CDR1 reads LGHDT; CDR2 reads YNNKEL (reference sequence). This CDR3 has 13 residues. The ends were cut back, 2 bases at V and 2 bases at J, with 6 bases in the middle. CDR3 bases: TGTGCCAGCAGCCAACTAGACAACACTGAAGCTTTCTTT. Protein: CASSQLDNTEAFF.

This chain connects TRBV29-1 to TRBJ1-2; 7 bases are shared with TRBD1. The CDR3 covers 12 residues. Germline V gene sequence: CDR1 SQVTM, CDR2 ANQGSEA. Germline trimming cut 7 bases from V and 4 bases from J; bases unmatched to any gene: 6. CDR3 region: CSADRAGYGYTF. CDR3 bases: TGCAGCGCAGACAGGGCCGGCTATGGCTACACCTTC.

CDR3 region: CASSESDGGLHF. The DNA for the CDR3 is TGCGCCAGCAGTGAGTCAGACGGAGGACTGCATTTT. The rearrangement links TRBV10-2 to TRBJ1-5; the D is unclear. Trimming removed 0 bases from V and 15 bases from J, with 12 bases in between. Per the germline V gene, CDR1 is WSHSY and CDR2 is SAAADI. The CDR3 loop spans 12 amino acids.

The V gene is TRBV4-3, the J gene TRBJ2-2, with D uncertain. Trimming removed 0 bases at V and 4 bases at J, with 9 bases between. CDR1 is LGHNA, CDR2 YSLEER, per germline. The CDR3 consists of 15 residues. DNA of the CDR3: TGCGCCAGCAGCCAAGAAAGCCCCCCCACCGGGGAGCTGTTTTTT. Translated, it gives CASSQESPPTGELFF.

The V and J genes are TRBV5-1 and TRBJ2-7, with TRBD1 matching 10 bases. Trimming at V came to 0 bases and at J to 5 bases, leaving 5 bases not matched to a gene. This CDR3 contains 15 residues. Per germline, CDR1 SGHRS and CDR2 YFSETQ. The DNA of the CDR3 is TGCGCCAGCAGCTTGGCGGGACAGGGGATCGACGAGCAGTACTTC. Translated, it gives CASSLAGQGIDEQYF. Supplemented by reference TRBV5-1 and TRBJ2-7, the full variable domain reads KAGVTQTPRYLIKTRGQQVTLSCSPISGHRSVSWYQQTPGQGLQFLFEYFSETQRNKGNFPGRFSGRQFSNSRSEMNVSTLELGDSALYLCASSLAGQGIDEQYFGPGTRLTVT.

This chain uses TRBV15 with TRBJ2-1; the match to TRBD2 covers 12 bases. This CDR3 is built from 18 residues. Germline CDR1 LNHNV, CDR2 YYDKDF (reference sequence). Trimming removed 6 bases from V and 6 bases from J; junction bases left unmatched: 15. The CDR3 DNA reads TGTGCCACCAGACTCACTAGCGGGAGGCTACCTATACCCAATGAGCAGTTCTTC. This gives the protein CATRLTSGRLPIPNEQFF. The whole variable domain, filled in from reference TRBV15 and TRBJ2-1, reads DAMVIQNPRYQVTQFGKPVTLSCSQTLNHNVMYWYQQKSSQAPKLLFHYYDKDFNNEADTPDNFQSRRPNTSFCFLDIRSPGLGDTAMYLCATRLTSGRLPIPNEQFFGPGTRLTVL.

The rearrangement uses TRBV25-1 and TRBJ1-6; D perhaps matches TRBD1 (6 bases). Germline assignment: CDR1 MGHDK and CDR2 SYGVNS. V was clipped by 0 bases and J by 6 bases, with 12 bases between them. The CDR3 extends over 16 amino acids. The CDR3 region has the DNA TGTGCCAGCAGTGAATATAAGGGGGAAGGTAATTCACCCCTCCACTTT. Residues: CASSEYKGEGNSPLHF.

The chain carries TRBV4-1 and TRBJ2-7; D unresolved. The length of the CDR3 is 15 residues. Germline V lookup: CDR1 MGHRA, CDR2 YSYEKL. V shed 0 bases and J shed 4 bases, with 13 bases lying between them. CDR3 in DNA: TGCGCCAGCAGCCAAGATAACATGGGCCAATACGAGCAGTACTTC. Its protein product is CASSQDNMGQYEQYF.

The J gene is TRBJ2-3, the V gene TRBV4-1, with D possibly matching TRBD2 (6 bases). Per germline, CDR1 MGHRA and CDR2 YSYEKL. This CDR3 is built from 19 residues. V shed 1 base and J shed 2 bases, with 22 bases lying between them. CDR3 residues: CASSQAPLPGVAPTDTQYF. The CDR3 DNA reads as TGCGCCAGCAGCCAAGCCCCCCTACCGGGAGTGGCCCCCACAGATACGCAGTATTTT.

The rearrangement uses TRBV14 and TRBJ2-7; possible D gene TRBD2, 6 bases. Germline CDR1 reads SGHDN; CDR2 reads FVKESK. The length of the CDR3 is 14 residues. Trimming pared 1 base from V and 3 bases from J, leaving 10 bases between. CDR3 sequence reads: CASSQGLDFYEQYF. Here the CDR3 DNA reads TGTGCCAGCAGCCAAGGACTAGATTTCTACGAGCAGTACTTC.

The rearrangement joins TRBV28 to TRBJ2-7; 7 nucleotides align to TRBD1. Unmatched junction bases numbered 10, after V lost 5 bases and J lost 6 bases. Per the germline V gene, CDR1 is MDHEN and CDR2 is SYDVKM. CDR3 size: 14 residues. CDR3 bases: TGTGCCAGCAGTGGGGGACAGTCTTATGGCGAGCAGTACTTC. Its protein product is CASSGGQSYGEQYF.

The gene calls are TRBV11-2 and TRBJ2-1, with 16 bases aligning to TRBD2. This CDR3 is 17 amino acids long. Germline CDR1 is SGHAT and CDR2 is FQNNGV. J gave up 9 bases and V 3 bases, and 8 bases lay outside the gene matches. The CDR3 region has the DNA TGTGCCAGCAGCTTCTCGGCAGGGACTAGCGGGAGGGTTGAGCAGTTCTTC. Encoded protein: CASSFSAGTSGRVEQFF.

The rearrangement joins TRBV28 to TRBJ2-1; 7 nucleotides agree with TRBD1. Germline lookup yields CDR1 MDHEN and CDR2 SYDVKM. After removal of 6 bases from V and 3 bases from J, the junction contained 2 bases not matched to a gene. The CDR3 covers 13 residues. The CDR3 sequence: CASRGQNYNEQFF. DNA of the CDR3: TGTGCCAGCAGGGGACAGAACTACAATGAGCAGTTCTTC.

V usage is TRBV15 and J usage is TRBJ1-4; D gene uncertain. The CDR3 totals 15 residues. The V end was cut by 0 bases, the J end by 5 bases, with 10 bases between. Germline V lookup: CDR1 LNHNV, CDR2 YYDKDF (reference sequence). The CDR3 DNA is TGTGCCACCAGCAGAGATCTAACGGGGAATGAAAAACTGTTTTTT. Residues: CATSRDLTGNEKLFF.

V usage is TRBV27 and J usage is TRBJ1-6; 12 nucleotides align to TRBD1. After removal of 10 bases from V and 10 bases from J, the junction contained 2 bases not matched to a gene. There are 12 residues in the CDR3. Per germline, CDR1 MNHEY and CDR2 SMNVEV (reference sequence). CDR3 residues: CAIGTGGSPLHF. CDR3 bases: TGTGCCATCGGGACAGGGGGCTCACCCCTCCACTTT.

The J gene is TRBJ2-1, the V gene TRBV3-1 (or the pseudogene TRBV3-2); D is unclear. The V gene's germline CDR1 is LGHDT and CDR2 YNNKEL (reference sequence). CDR3 length: 13 amino acids. Between the trimmed V and J ends, which lost 2 bases and 7 bases, there was a span of 9 bases. Here the CDR3 DNA reads TGTGCCAGCAGCCAACCCTTATCGAATGAGCAGTTCTTC. Translating it yields CASSQPLSNEQFF.

This chain joins TRBV18 and TRBJ1-2; unclear D gene. This CDR3 is 14 amino acids long. The germline CDR1 and CDR2 sequences are KGHSH and LQKENI. The ends were cut back, 3 bases at V and 0 bases at J, with 8 bases in the middle. In DNA form, the CDR3 reads TGTGCCAGCTCACCTACGGTGACTAACTATGGCTACACCTTC. It specifies CASSPTVTNYGYTF.

This chain uses TRBV12-3 or TRBV12-4 with TRBJ1-1; D might be TRBD1 (5 bases). The V end was cut by 6 bases, the J end by 3 bases, with 8 bases between. The CDR3 is made up of 12 amino acids. The CDR3 DNA follows: TGTGCCAGCAGCAGGGTGTACACTGAAGCTTTCTTT. Protein sequence: CASSRVYTEAFF.

The genes are TRBV6-5 and TRBJ2-7, with D maybe TRBD2 (5 bases). The CDR3 sequence is 13 residues long. V was shortened by 6 bases and J by 0 bases, with 9 bases between the two germline ends. Per the germline V gene, CDR1 is MNHEY and CDR2 is SVGAGI. The CDR3 DNA follows: TGTGCCAGCAGGCCGGGGAACTCCTACGAGCAGTACTTC. Amino acids: CASRPGNSYEQYF.

The V call is TRBV7-9, the J call TRBJ2-3, with 10 bases that match TRBD2. V shed 6 bases and J 3 bases; nucleotides not matched to a gene: 9. The CDR3 runs 16 residues. Germline CDR1 and CDR2: SEHNR and FQNEAQ (reference sequence). The CDR3, as DNA: TGTGCCAGCAGTTGGCGAGCGGGAGGGAAGACAGATACGCAGTATTTT. It is translated as CASSWRAGGKTDTQYF.

This chain connects TRBV19 to TRBJ1-3; 7 nucleotides match TRBD1. The germline V gene has CDR1 LNHDA and CDR2 SQIVND (reference sequence). This CDR3 is built from 16 residues. V lost 8 bases and J lost 2; bases outside the gene matches: 12. The CDR3 DNA reads as TGTGCCAGTGCCCCCACGACAGGGTCGGCTGGAAACACCATATATTTT. This sequence encodes CASAPTTGSAGNTIYF.

A single count supports this clone. The CDR3 nucleotides are TGTGCCAGTAGCGAAAGCCTGGGACAGGTCTATGGCTACACCTTC. The encoded protein is CASSESLGQVYGYTF. The rearrangement joins TRBV19 to TRBJ1-2; 8 bases line up with TRBD1. The CDR3 covers 15 residues. Germline loops: CDR1 LNHDA, CDR2 SQIVND (reference sequence). V trimming: 6 bases; J trimming: 4 bases; junction bases outside the gene matches: 10.

The chain uses TRBV11-1 and TRBJ2-1; D remains unclear. V was cut by 3 bases and J by 3 bases, with 6 bases left in between. CDR3 size: 13 residues. CDR1 and CDR2 from the germline V gene are SGHAT and FQDESV (reference sequence). CDR3 residues: CASSLAGYNEQFF. The CDR3 DNA is TGTGCCAGCAGCTTGGCTGGCTACAATGAGCAGTTCTTC.